This passage covers 26 T cell receptor beta chains from one sample sequenced in a study of cytomegalovirus exposure and HLA in healthy donors. PCR primers comprised 60 Vbeta and 13 Jbeta primers. Some clones are missing from TCRdb's copy, which holds only in-frame ones; the method was immunoSEQ multiplex PCR. The data contain hundreds of thousands of clones, 82% of them singletons. The material sequenced was PBMCs. These receptors all stem from a man aged 35-49 years in good health and CMV-seropositive.

The chain carries TRBV2 and TRBJ2-1; 10 bases are shared with TRBD2. The CDR3 has 15 residues. The V segment lost 3 bases and the J segment 10 bases; nucleotides outside the gene matches: 9. Germline CDR1 SNHLY, CDR2 FYNNEI. For the CDR3, the DNA is TGTGCCAGCAGTGATAGTCTAGCGGGAGTCGGGGAGCAGTTCTTC. This translates into CASSDSLAGVGEQFF.

The CDR3 coding sequence is TGCGCCAGCAGCCCGGGACAGGCTAATGAAAAACTGTTTTTT. Protein product: CASSPGQANEKLFF. The chain combines TRBV5-1 with TRBJ1-4, with TRBD1 identical over 8 bases. The germline V gene encodes CDR1 SGHRS and CDR2 YFSETQ. This CDR3 region has 14 residues. Trimming at V came to 4 bases and at J to 3 bases, leaving 2 bases not matched to a gene.

V is TRBV29-1 and J is TRBJ2-7; D may be TRBD1 (5 bases). CDR1 is SQVTM and CDR2 is ANQGSEA in the germline V gene. V gave up 7 bases and J gave up 1 base, with 14 bases separating them. The CDR3 sequence is 13 residues long. DNA of the CDR3: TGCAGCGCCGGGTCACAGGCGTCCTACGAGCAGTACTTC. It yields the protein CSAGSQASYEQYF.

This rearrangement joins TRBV6-6 to TRBJ2-7; tentative D call: TRBD2 (6 bases). The CDR3 covers 14 residues. Germline V CDR1 and CDR2: MNHNY, SVGAGI (reference sequence). V lost 0 bases and J lost 4, with 10 bases in between. CDR3 amino acids: CASSYSAGRYEQYF. CDR3 nucleotides: TGTGCCAGCAGTTACTCGGCAGGGAGGTACGAGCAGTACTTC.

The chain recombines TRBV7-2 with TRBJ2-3; D is ambiguous. This CDR3 is 13 amino acids long. CDR1 is SGHTA, CDR2 FQGNSA, per germline. V lost 1 base and J 5 bases, leaving 7 bases between the germline ends. This chain's CDR3 is CASSLVDIDTQYF. CDR3 bases: TGTGCCAGCAGCTTAGTCGACATAGATACGCAGTATTTT.

The J gene is TRBJ1-2, the V gene TRBV2, with 8 positions matching TRBD1. The junction had 6 bases not matched to a gene; V was cut back by 6 bases and J by 3 bases. Germline CDR1 is SNHLY and CDR2 is FYNNEI. CDR3 length: 14 residues. In nucleotides, the CDR3 is TGTGCCAGCAGCGCAGGGGGCGCCGACTATGGCTACACCTTC. This sequence encodes CASSAGGADYGYTF.

The chain has TRBV10-2 and TRBJ2-1; 10 bases agree with TRBD1. Unmatched junction bases numbered 10, after V lost 8 bases and J lost 12 bases. Germline values: CDR1 WSHSY, CDR2 SAAADI. The CDR3 is 13 residues long. This CDR3 reads CASGTGQGLRQFF. Written as DNA, the CDR3 is TGCGCCAGCGGAACGGGACAGGGGTTAAGGCAGTTCTTC.

This clone came up a few times. J is TRBJ1-1 and V is TRBV7-9, with a tentative D call TRBD1 (6 bases). The length of the CDR3 is 12 residues. The V gene lost 10 bases and the J gene lost 6 bases, with 15 bases spanning the gap. Germline values: CDR1 SEHNR, CDR2 FQNEAQ (reference sequence). In DNA, the CDR3 is TGTGCCACCACACCTCCAGGGGCTGAAGCTTTCTTT. Translation gives CATTPPGAEAFF. The whole variable domain, filled in from reference TRBV7-9 and TRBJ1-1, reads DTGVSQNPRHKITKRGQNVTFRCDPISEHNRLYWYRQTLGQGPEFLTYFQNEAQLEKSRLLSDRFSAERPKGSFSTLEIQRTEQGDSAMYLCATTPPGAEAFFGQGTRLTVV.

The chain is built from TRBV9 and TRBJ2-5; 10 nucleotides match TRBD2. CDR3 length: 15 amino acids. Germline V lookup: CDR1 SGDLS, CDR2 YYNGEE. V was pared by 3 bases and J by 2 bases, with 4 bases of the junction left unmatched. The CDR3: CASSEREGHQETQYF. In nucleotides, the CDR3 is TGTGCCAGCAGCGAGCGGGAGGGCCATCAAGAGACCCAGTACTTC.

The CDR3 coding sequence is TGTGCCAGCAGTGATAATCGGGAGGGTACCTACGAGCAGTACTTC. It is translated as CASSDNREGTYEQYF. The chain is built from TRBV2 and TRBJ2-7; 8 bases line up with TRBD2. From germline, CDR1 is SNHLY and CDR2 FYNNEI. The CDR3 loop spans 15 amino acids. V gave up 3 bases and J gave up 2 bases; unmatched junction bases: 6. The full variable domain, its missing parts supplied by reference TRBV2 and TRBJ2-7, is EPEVTQTPSHQVTQMGQEVILRCVPISNHLYFYWYRQILGQKVEFLVSFYNNEISEKSEIFDDQFSVERPDGSNFTLKIRSTKLEDSAMYFCASSDNREGTYEQYFGPGTRLTVT.

The rearrangement links TRBV30 to TRBJ2-7; 9 bases are a match to TRBD1. The CDR3 contains 13 residues. J gave up 3 bases and V 3 bases, and 3 bases lay outside the gene matches. CDR1 and CDR2 from the germline V gene are GTSNPN and SVGIG (reference sequence). CDR3 sequence: CAWRTGGRYEQYF. CDR3 coding DNA: TGTGCCTGGAGGACAGGGGGTCGCTACGAGCAGTACTTC.

V is TRBV30 and J is TRBJ1-3, with a possible D match to TRBD1 (5 bases). CDR1 is GTSNPN and CDR2 is SVGIG in the germline V gene (reference sequence). The CDR3 is made up of 15 amino acids. Between the trimmed V and J ends, which lost 1 base and 0 bases, there was a span of 10 bases. CDR3 loop: CAWSAGVSSGNTIYF. DNA of the CDR3: TGTGCCTGGAGTGCGGGGGTGAGCTCTGGAAACACCATATATTTT.

J is TRBJ2-1 and V is TRBV27, with D perhaps TRBD2 (6 bases). Germline CDR1 and CDR2: MNHEY and SMNVEV (reference sequence). The CDR3 is 16 amino acids. Trimming cost V 5 bases and J 0 bases, with 14 bases left between them. CDR3 nucleotide sequence: TGTGCCAGCAGTGATCGGGACTTTAGCTCCTACAATGAGCAGTTCTTC. It translates to CASSDRDFSSYNEQFF.

This chain uses TRBV29-1 with TRBJ1-1; D call uncertain. The germline V gene encodes CDR1 SQVTM and CDR2 ANQGSEA. The CDR3 sequence is 14 residues long. V lost 0 bases to trimming and J lost 5 bases, with 13 bases between them. DNA for the CDR3: TGCAGCGTTGAAGATCCGCAGAGGTTAACTGAAGCTTTCTTT. Translated, it gives CSVEDPQRLTEAFF. Full variable domain (remainder filled in from reference TRBV29-1 and TRBJ1-1): SAVISQKPSRDICQRGTSLTIQCQVDSQVTMMFWYRQQPGQSLTLIATANQGSEATYESGFVIDKFPISRPNLTFSTLTVSNMSPEDSSIYLCSVEDPQRLTEAFFGQGTRLTVV.

As DNA, the CDR3 is TGTGCCTGGAGCCTACTAGCGGGAGCTATCAATGAGCAGTTCTTC. Amino acid sequence: CAWSLLAGAINEQFF. The rearrangement links TRBV30 to TRBJ2-1; 11 nucleotides line up with TRBD2. Germline V gives CDR1 GTSNPN, CDR2 SVGIG (reference sequence). The CDR3 length is 15 residues. J was trimmed by 6 bases and V by 3 bases; bases with no gene match: 7.

This chain joins TRBV10-3 and TRBJ2-7; 11 nucleotides match TRBD1. This CDR3 region has 14 residues. The junction had 3 bases not matched to a gene; V was cut back by 5 bases and J by 3 bases. Germline V lookup: CDR1 ENHRY, CDR2 SYGVKD. The CDR3 is CAISPGTGGYEQYV. The CDR3 bases are TGTGCCATCAGTCCCGGGACAGGGGGCTACGAGCAGTACGTC.

The chain links TRBV18 to TRBJ2-1, with a weak D call TRBD2 (6 bases). The V end lost 6 bases, the J end lost 9 bases, and 15 bases lay between the germline ends. This CDR3 is built from 13 residues. Germline CDR1 reads KGHSH; CDR2 reads LQKENI. The CDR3 bases are TGTGCCAGCTCCCGCCTCAGGACTATTGAGCAGTTCTTC. Translation gives CASSRLRTIEQFF.

J is TRBJ1-2 and V is TRBV5-1, with 10 bases identical to TRBD1. The CDR3 runs 16 residues. The V gene end was trimmed by 4 bases and the J gene end by 4 bases; junction bases not matched to a gene: 10. Germline V CDR1 and CDR2: SGHRS, YFSETQ. This chain's CDR3 is CASSVGGTGESYGYTF. For the CDR3, the DNA is TGCGCCAGCAGCGTCGGGGGGACAGGGGAATCCTATGGCTACACCTTC.

CDR3 DNA sequence: TGTGCCAGCAGTAAGACAGGGAGCTCCTACGAGCAGTACTTC. Translated: CASSKTGSSYEQYF. V and J are TRBV27 and TRBJ2-7, with TRBD1 matching 7 bases. There are 14 residues in the CDR3. CDR1 and CDR2 from the germline V gene are MNHEY and SMNVEV (reference sequence). With V trimmed by 5 bases and J by 0 bases, 4 bases remained unmatched.

The chain employs TRBV30 and TRBJ2-5; TRBD2 aligns across 10 bases. The V segment lost 1 base and the J segment 3 bases; nucleotides outside the gene matches: 5. The CDR3 totals 15 residues. Germline assignment: CDR1 GTSNPN and CDR2 SVGIG (reference sequence). CDR3 loop: CAWSAASGSEETQYF. The CDR3 DNA reads TGTGCCTGGAGTGCCGCTAGCGGGAGTGAAGAGACCCAGTACTTC.

This chain connects TRBV18 to TRBJ1-1; D perhaps matches TRBD1 (5 bases). Per germline, CDR1 KGHSH and CDR2 LQKENI. This CDR3 is 12 amino acids long. Trimming pared 1 base from V and 7 bases from J, leaving 7 bases between. CDR3 sequence reads: CASSPQTGEAFF. The CDR3 DNA reads as TGTGCCAGCTCACCACAAACAGGTGAAGCTTTCTTT.

In regard to this clone: Relative to the germline gene, one junction end is altered; a read error may explain this. The gene calls are TRBV7-9 and TRBJ1-1; no clear D. This CDR3 region has 13 residues. Germline loops: CDR1 SEHNR, CDR2 FQNEAQ (reference sequence). The CDR3 here is CSSSSSITAEAFF. In DNA, the CDR3 is TGTTCCAGCAGCTCGTCAATAACAGCTGAAGCTTTCTTT.

The chain is built from TRBV7-2 and TRBJ2-5, with TRBD1 matching over 7 bases. CDR1 is SGHTA and CDR2 is FQGNSA in the germline V gene. The CDR3 covers 14 residues. Trimming took 4 bases from V and 3 from J; bases not matched to a gene: 5. The CDR3, as DNA: TGTGCCAGCAGCTCCAACAGGGGTAAAGAGACCCAGTACTTC. Protein sequence: CASSSNRGKETQYF.

J is TRBJ1-1 and V is TRBV5-1; 7 nucleotides align to TRBD1. The V gene end was trimmed by 5 bases and the J gene end by 1 base; junction bases not matched to a gene: 11. The CDR3 has 16 amino acids. Germline CDR1 reads SGHRS; CDR2 reads YFSETQ. For the CDR3, the DNA is TGCGCCAGCAGGATTCTCGAAGGGGGCCAGAACACTGAAGCTTTCTTT. It yields the protein CASRILEGGQNTEAFF.

The chain carries TRBV5-6 and TRBJ1-2; D gene uncertain. There are 13 residues in the CDR3. Germline V gene sequence: CDR1 SGHDT, CDR2 YYEEEE. Trimming stripped 5 bases from V and 5 bases from J, with 13 bases between. CDR3: CASSLRQAYGYTF. The CDR3 nucleotides read TGTGCCAGCAGTTTGAGACAAGCTTATGGCTACACCTTC.

This chain uses TRBV4-1 with TRBJ2-2; D is possibly TRBD2 (5 bases). V dropped 9 bases and J dropped 7 bases, with 9 bases sitting between them. From germline, CDR1 is MGHRA and CDR2 YSYEKL. The CDR3 covers 11 residues. CDR3 protein: CARLEGGELFF. The CDR3 bases are TGCGCCAGATTAGAGGGCGGGGAGCTGTTTTTT.